The 25 T cell receptor beta chains given below trace back to one sample, sequenced in a study of blood T cell repertoires in COVID-19. TCRdb's copy holds only in-frame clones and misses some; the assay was immunoSEQ multiplex PCR. The table has fewer than 450,000 clones, approximately 91% seen once; the top ten hold 7.3%. Specimen: peripheral blood. The receptors were gathered from an older woman with COVID-19, enrolled during active disease.

This clone was counted a single time. This chain uses TRBV19 with TRBJ2-1; D uncertain. Trimming removed 3 bases at V and 1 base at J, with 10 bases between. The CDR3 contains 15 residues. The germline gives CDR1 LNHDA, CDR2 SQIVND (reference sequence). The CDR3 region has the DNA TGTGCCAGTAGTATCTACACAGAATCCTACAATGAGCAGTTCTTC. This sequence encodes CASSIYTESYNEQFF.

V gene TRBV5-1 combines with J gene TRBJ2-1; 9 nucleotides align to TRBD2. The V gene end was trimmed by 0 bases and the J gene end by 2 bases; junction bases not matched to a gene: 3. Looked up from germline, CDR1 is SGHRS and CDR2 is YFSETQ. The CDR3 has 16 amino acids. The CDR3 sequence is CASSLAAGGPYNEQFF. CDR3 bases: TGCGCCAGCAGCTTGGCAGCGGGGGGTCCCTACAATGAGCAGTTCTTC.

This sequence joins TRBV2 and TRBJ2-7; TRBD2 might be the D (5 bases). From germline, CDR1 is SNHLY and CDR2 FYNNEI. This CDR3 is 13 amino acids long. The ends were cut back, 6 bases at V and 3 bases at J, with 12 bases in the middle. The CDR3 DNA reads as TGTGCCAGCAGAGACGCGGAGGTCTACGAGCAGTACTTC. Translated: CASRDAEVYEQYF. Complete variable domain (other parts from reference TRBV2 and TRBJ2-7): EPEVTQTPSHQVTQMGQEVILRCVPISNHLYFYWYRQILGQKVEFLVSFYNNEISEKSEIFDDQFSVERPDGSNFTLKIRSTKLEDSAMYFCASRDAEVYEQYFGPGTRLTVT.

The gene calls are TRBV7-2 and TRBJ2-7; 11 bases align to TRBD2. The CDR3 consists of 18 residues. J was trimmed by 1 base and V by 0 bases; bases with no gene match: 8. Germline CDR1 reads SGHTA; CDR2 reads FQGNSA. In DNA, the CDR3 is TGTGCCAGCAGCTTAGCGTCTAGCGGGGGGCCCCTTTCCTACGAGCAGTACTTC. Translating gives CASSLASSGGPLSYEQYF. Full variable domain (outside the CDR3, taken from reference TRBV7-2 and TRBJ2-7): GAGVSQSPSNKVTEKGKDVELRCDPISGHTALYWYRQSLGQGLEFLIYFQGNSAPDKSGLPSDRFSAERTGGSVSTLTIQRTQQEDSAVYLCASSLASSGGPLSYEQYFGPGTRLTVT.

The V call is TRBV7-9, the J call TRBJ2-3; 9 bases are shared with TRBD2. Trimming at V came to 1 base and at J to 8 bases, leaving 4 bases not matched to a gene. This CDR3 has 14 residues. The V gene's germline CDR1 is SEHNR and CDR2 FQNEAQ (reference sequence). DNA of the CDR3: TGTGCCAGCAGCTTAGGGGTAGCGGGGGCTACGCAGTATTTT. Translating gives CASSLGVAGATQYF.

This chain joins TRBV19 and TRBJ2-7, with unresolved D. In germline, CDR1 is LNHDA, CDR2 SQIVND (reference sequence). Trimming removed 10 bases at V and 3 bases at J, with 10 bases between. This CDR3 comprises 11 residues. The CDR3 protein is CATTNSYEQYF. Written as DNA, the CDR3 is TGTGCCACTACGAACAGCTACGAGCAGTACTTC.

The chain uses TRBV6-1 and TRBJ1-2; D is unclear. From germline, CDR1 is MNHNS and CDR2 SASEGT. The ends were cut back, 2 bases at V and 4 bases at J, with 5 bases in the middle. CDR3 length equals 12 residues. This CDR3 reads CASSERSYGYTF. The DNA of the CDR3 is TGTGCCAGCAGTGAACGGAGCTATGGCTACACCTTC.

The chain links TRBV6-5 to TRBJ2-7, with TRBD1 identical over 7 bases. The CDR3 spans 11 residues. The germline CDR1 and CDR2 sequences are MNHEY and SVGAGI. With 10 bases clipped from V and 3 bases from J, the junction kept 3 bases outside the gene matches. The CDR3 coding sequence is TGTGCCACCACAGGGGTCTACGAGCAGTACTTC. It is translated as CATTGVYEQYF.

The V call is TRBV7-9, the J call TRBJ2-7; 8 bases map to TRBD1. Germline CDR1 reads SEHNR; CDR2 reads FQNEAQ (reference sequence). The V gene end was trimmed by 2 bases and the J gene end by 6 bases; junction bases not matched to a gene: 0. The CDR3 spans 12 residues. The CDR3 DNA is TGTGCCAGCAGCTTAACAGGGGGCGAGCAGTACTTC. Translating gives CASSLTGGEQYF.

The gene calls are TRBV6-2 or TRBV6-3 and TRBJ2-7; D may be TRBD1 (5 bases). Trimming shortened V by 4 bases and J by 0 bases, and 10 bases separated the two germline ends. CDR1 and CDR2 from the germline V gene are MNHEY and SVGEGT. CDR3 length: 14 amino acids. Written as DNA, the CDR3 is TGTGCCAGCAGTTGGGGCCGGAGCTCCTACGAGCAGTACTTC. Its translation is CASSWGRSSYEQYF.

The chain couples TRBV2 to TRBJ1-2; D is ambiguous. The CDR3 length is 15 residues. V dropped 5 bases and J dropped 2 bases, with 15 bases sitting between them. Per the germline V gene, CDR1 is SNHLY and CDR2 is FYNNEI. CDR3 DNA: TGTGCCAGCAGTTCGAGCTGGGGAGGGAACTATGGCTACACCTTC. It is translated as CASSSSWGGNYGYTF. Combining the CDR3 with reference TRBV2 and TRBJ1-2 gives the whole variable domain EPEVTQTPSHQVTQMGQEVILRCVPISNHLYFYWYRQILGQKVEFLVSFYNNEISEKSEIFDDQFSVERPDGSNFTLKIRSTKLEDSAMYFCASSSSWGGNYGYTFGSGTRLTVV.

The chain couples TRBV18 to TRBJ2-3, with D possibly being TRBD2 (5 bases). Germline V gene data show CDR1 as KGHSH and CDR2 as LQKENI. Between the trimmed V and J ends, which lost 3 bases and 2 bases, there was a span of 15 bases. This CDR3 comprises 16 residues. The CDR3 loop reads CASSPLAGGYTDTQYF. The CDR3 region has the DNA TGTGCCAGCTCACCTCTGGCGGGCGGATACACAGATACGCAGTATTTT.

The chain's CDR3 is CASSIVRGTDSNQPQHF. The DNA for the CDR3 is TGTGCCAGTAGTATTGTGAGGGGGACAGATAGCAATCAGCCCCAGCATTTT. The V gene is TRBV19, the J gene TRBJ1-5, with TRBD1 matching over 7 bases. This CDR3 is built from 17 residues. J was trimmed by 0 bases and V by 3 bases; bases with no gene match: 8. Germline V gene lookup returns CDR1 LNHDA and CDR2 SQIVND (reference sequence).

The V and J genes are TRBV7-2 and TRBJ2-7, with TRBD2 identical over 8 bases. Per the germline V gene, CDR1 is SGHTA and CDR2 is FQGNSA. CDR3 length: 14 residues. J was trimmed by 3 bases and V by 3 bases; bases with no gene match: 4. CDR3: CASSFTAGDYEQYF. In DNA form, the CDR3 reads TGTGCCAGCAGCTTTACAGCGGGGGACTACGAGCAGTACTTC.

This clone has a single count. The V gene is TRBV6-6, the J gene TRBJ1-4; no reliable D call. V was trimmed by 6 bases and J by 8 bases, leaving 22 bases between them. CDR3 length: 16 amino acids. The germline gives CDR1 MNHNY, CDR2 SVGAGI (reference sequence). The chain's CDR3 is CASSPSGGRGGEKLFF. CDR3 in DNA: TGTGCCAGCAGCCCTTCGGGAGGGAGAGGTGGGGAAAAACTGTTTTTT.

CDR3 in DNA: TGTGCCAGCAGCCTCGCGTATACAGGGGACGGCTACACCTTC. This gives the protein CASSLAYTGDGYTF. The rearrangement joins TRBV11-2 to TRBJ1-2; 7 bases match TRBD1. Germline values: CDR1 SGHAT, CDR2 FQNNGV. The trim removed 5 bases at V and 8 bases at J, leaving 11 bases unmatched. The CDR3 runs to 14 residues. Based on the CDR3 plus reference TRBV11-2 and TRBJ1-2, the full variable domain is EAGVAQSPRYKIIEKRQSVAFWCNPISGHATLYWYQQILGQGPKLLIQFQNNGVVDDSQLPKDRFSAERLKGVDSTLKIQPAKLEDSAVYLCASSLAYTGDGYTFGSGTRLTVV.

The chain recombines TRBV29-1 with TRBJ2-1; 7 bases are a match to TRBD1. There are 13 residues in the CDR3. With 6 bases clipped from V and 9 bases from J, the junction kept 11 bases outside the gene matches. Germline assignment: CDR1 SQVTM and CDR2 ANQGSEA. CDR3 region: CSVARGQAGEQFF. The CDR3 nucleotides are TGCAGCGTCGCCCGAGGACAGGCCGGTGAGCAGTTCTTC.

This chain links TRBV9 with TRBJ2-2; D is uncertain. V lost 0 bases, J lost 7 bases, and 4 bases lay in between. This CDR3 is built from 12 residues. Germline lookup yields CDR1 SGDLS and CDR2 YYNGEE. CDR3 loop: CASSVGIGELFF. CDR3 nucleotide sequence: TGTGCCAGCAGCGTAGGTATCGGGGAGCTGTTTTTT. The whole variable domain, filled in from reference TRBV9 and TRBJ2-2, reads DSGVTQTPKHLITATGQRVTLRCSPRSGDLSVYWYQQSLDQGLQFLIQYYNGEERAKGNILERFSAQQFPDLHSELNLSSLELGDSALYFCASSVGIGELFFGEGSRLTVL.

This clone was recorded a few times. The rearrangement uses TRBV9 and TRBJ1-1; no clear D. Germline V gives CDR1 SGDLS, CDR2 YYNGEE. V lost 0 bases to trimming and J lost 7 bases, with 10 bases between them. The CDR3 covers 13 residues. The CDR3, as DNA: TGTGCCAGCAGCGTAGGCCAAGCGGGTGAAGCTTTCTTT. Translating it yields CASSVGQAGEAFF.

The V and J genes are TRBV6-5 and TRBJ2-5, with 7 bases that match TRBD1. J was trimmed by 5 bases and V by 7 bases; bases with no gene match: 7. The CDR3 spans 13 residues. Germline CDR1 and CDR2: MNHEY and SVGAGI. The CDR3 nucleotides read TGTGCCAGCACCGCGACAGGGTGGGAGACCCAGTACTTC. Translated: CASTATGWETQYF.

The V call is TRBV6-5, the J call TRBJ2-2, with D tentatively TRBD2 (6 bases). Germline CDR1 is MNHEY and CDR2 is SVGAGI. The CDR3 spans 13 residues. Trimming shortened V by 6 bases and J by 5 bases, and 10 bases separated the two germline ends. This CDR3 reads CASREGGTGELFF. CDR3 in DNA: TGTGCCAGCAGGGAGGGCGGGACCGGGGAGCTGTTTTTT.

This clone was recorded only once. The chain has TRBV5-8 and TRBJ1-1; 10 nucleotides line up with TRBD1. The CDR3 length is 18 residues. After removal of 2 bases from V and 1 base from J, the junction contained 11 bases not matched to a gene. Germline V CDR1 and CDR2: SGHTS, YDEGEE. In DNA, the CDR3 is TGTGCCAGCAGCTTCACCGGGACAGGGGCCCGCCCGAACACTGAAGCTTTCTTT. Protein: CASSFTGTGARPNTEAFF. Combining the CDR3 with reference TRBV5-8 and TRBJ1-1 gives the whole variable domain EAGVTQSPTHLIKTRGQQATLRCSPISGHTSVYWYQQALGLGLQFLLWYDEGEERNRGNFPPRFSGRQFPNYSSELNVNALELEDSALYLCASSFTGTGARPNTEAFFGQGTRLTVV.

In its sample, this clone was seen once. The chain recombines TRBV10-3 with TRBJ1-1, with a weak D call TRBD1 (5 bases). Germline V gives CDR1 ENHRY, CDR2 SYGVKD. The V end was cut by 3 bases, the J end by 3 bases, with 8 bases between. The CDR3 spans 13 residues. DNA of the CDR3: TGTGCCATCAGTGACCGACAGTACACTGAAGCTTTCTTT. This gives the protein CAISDRQYTEAFF.

The chain uses TRBV2 and TRBJ1-6; 8 bases map to TRBD1. V lost 5 bases to trimming and J lost 10 bases; unmatched junction nucleotides: 4. The CDR3 covers 13 residues. Germline values: CDR1 SNHLY, CDR2 FYNNEI. DNA for the CDR3: TGTGCCAGCAGTTCGGACAGGGAATCACCCCTCCACTTT. Its protein is CASSSDRESPLHF. Looking up the rest from reference TRBV2 and TRBJ1-6 gives the full variable domain: EPEVTQTPSHQVTQMGQEVILRCVPISNHLYFYWYRQILGQKVEFLVSFYNNEISEKSEIFDDQFSVERPDGSNFTLKIRSTKLEDSAMYFCASSSDRESPLHFGNGTRLTVT.

This clone was recorded once. This sequence joins TRBV2 and TRBJ2-5, with D possibly TRBD2 on 5 matching bases. The CDR3 is made up of 12 amino acids. The V gene's germline CDR1 is SNHLY and CDR2 FYNNEI. Trimming stripped 3 bases from V and 6 bases from J, with 8 bases between. Written as DNA, the CDR3 is TGTGCCAGCAGTGAGGGGAGTCAGACCCAGTACTTC. This sequence encodes CASSEGSQTQYF.